What follows is one TCR beta chain and its context. The assay was immunoSEQ multiplex PCR, and TCRdb's table has in-frame clones only and misses some. The sample has 200,000 to 250,000 clones, 86% seen once. This sample stems from a study of blood T cell repertoires in COVID-19. Study overall: The United States, Italy and Spain were the sources of the acute and convalescent COVID-19 samples. Sources were T cells, B-cell-depleted T cells, or PBMCs; the material itself was cDNA or gDNA.

The CDR3 has 15 amino acids. Germline V gene lookup returns CDR1 SGDLS and CDR2 YYNGEE. The V and J ends lost 1 base and 0 bases, in that order; junction bases with no gene match: 3. This chain joins TRBV9 and TRBJ1-2, with 7 bases identical to TRBD1. The receptor's source is a woman aged 45 to 65 with acute or convalescent COVID-19. The sample taken for sequencing was peripheral blood. In DNA form, the CDR3 reads TGTGCCAGCAGCGTATCTACAGGGGCTAACTATGGCTACACCTTC. Protein: CASSVSTGANYGYTF.